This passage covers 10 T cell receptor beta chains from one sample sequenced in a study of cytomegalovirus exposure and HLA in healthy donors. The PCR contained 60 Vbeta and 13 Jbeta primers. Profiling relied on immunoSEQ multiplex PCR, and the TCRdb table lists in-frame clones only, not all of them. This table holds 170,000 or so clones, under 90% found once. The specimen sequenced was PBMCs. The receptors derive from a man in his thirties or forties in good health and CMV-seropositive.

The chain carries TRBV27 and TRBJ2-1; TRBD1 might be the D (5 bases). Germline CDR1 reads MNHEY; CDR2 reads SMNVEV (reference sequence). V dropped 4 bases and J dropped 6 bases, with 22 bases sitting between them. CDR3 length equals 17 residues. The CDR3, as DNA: TGTGCCAGCAGTTCCCCTGTGGGGCAGCCGACGGGCAATGAGCAGTTCTTC. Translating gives CASSSPVGQPTGNEQFF.

The CDR3 bases are TGTGCCAGCAGCTCCCCGGGACTAGAGACCCAGTACTTC. It encodes CASSSPGLETQYF. This rearrangement joins TRBV5-4 to TRBJ2-5, with a possible D match to TRBD2 (6 bases). The ends were cut back, 3 bases at V and 4 bases at J, with 10 bases in the middle. CDR1 is SGHNT, CDR2 YYREEE, per germline (reference sequence). This CDR3 is built from 13 residues.

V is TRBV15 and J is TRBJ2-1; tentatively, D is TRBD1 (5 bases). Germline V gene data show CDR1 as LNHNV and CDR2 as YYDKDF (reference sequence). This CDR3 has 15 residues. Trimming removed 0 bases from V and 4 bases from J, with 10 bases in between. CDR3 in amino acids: CATSRDRAGYNEQFF. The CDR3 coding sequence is TGTGCCACCAGCAGAGATCGGGCAGGGTACAATGAGCAGTTCTTC.

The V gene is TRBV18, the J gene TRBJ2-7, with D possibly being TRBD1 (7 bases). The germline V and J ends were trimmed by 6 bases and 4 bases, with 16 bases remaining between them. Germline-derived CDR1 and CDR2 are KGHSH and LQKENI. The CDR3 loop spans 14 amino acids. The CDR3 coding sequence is TGTGCCAGCTCCCGGAGGGGACAGCCATACGAGCAGTACTTC. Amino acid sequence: CASSRRGQPYEQYF.

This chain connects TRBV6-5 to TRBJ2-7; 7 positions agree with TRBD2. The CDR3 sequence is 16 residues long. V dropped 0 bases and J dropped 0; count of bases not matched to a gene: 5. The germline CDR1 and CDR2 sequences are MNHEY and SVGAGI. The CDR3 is CASSYSGGRHSYEQYF. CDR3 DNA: TGTGCCAGCAGTTACTCCGGGGGGAGACACTCCTACGAGCAGTACTTC.

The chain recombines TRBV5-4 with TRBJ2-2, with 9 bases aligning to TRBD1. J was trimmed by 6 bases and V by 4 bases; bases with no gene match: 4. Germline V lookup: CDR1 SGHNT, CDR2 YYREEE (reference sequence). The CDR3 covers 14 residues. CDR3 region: CASSHRDRAGELFF. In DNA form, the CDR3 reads TGTGCCAGCAGCCACCGGGACAGGGCCGGGGAGCTGTTTTTT.

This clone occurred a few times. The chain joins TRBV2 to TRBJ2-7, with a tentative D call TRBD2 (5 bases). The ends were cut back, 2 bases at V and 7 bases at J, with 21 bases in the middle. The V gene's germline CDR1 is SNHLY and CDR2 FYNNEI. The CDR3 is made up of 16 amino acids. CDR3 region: CASSEKEVRPGVEQYF. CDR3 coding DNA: TGTGCCAGCAGTGAAAAGGAGGTCCGACCGGGCGTGGAGCAGTACTTC.

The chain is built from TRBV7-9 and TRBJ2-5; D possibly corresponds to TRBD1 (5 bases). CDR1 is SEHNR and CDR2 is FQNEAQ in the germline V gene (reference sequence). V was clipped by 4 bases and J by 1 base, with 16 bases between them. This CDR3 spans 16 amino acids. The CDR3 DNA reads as TGTGCCAGCAGCTGGGGCTTCTATAGGGGCCAAGAGACCCAGTACTTC. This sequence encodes CASSWGFYRGQETQYF. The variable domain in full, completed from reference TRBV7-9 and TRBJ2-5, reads DTGVSQNPRHKITKRGQNVTFRCDPISEHNRLYWYRQTLGQGPEFLTYFQNEAQLEKSRLLSDRFSAERPKGSFSTLEIQRTEQGDSAMYLCASSWGFYRGQETQYFGPGTRLLVL.

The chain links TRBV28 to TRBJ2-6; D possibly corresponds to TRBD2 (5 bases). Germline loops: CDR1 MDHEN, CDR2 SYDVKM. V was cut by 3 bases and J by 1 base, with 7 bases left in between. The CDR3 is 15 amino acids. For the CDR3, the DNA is TGTGCCAGCAGTTTCCCGGGGTCTGGGGCCAACGTCCTGACTTTC. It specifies CASSFPGSGANVLTF.

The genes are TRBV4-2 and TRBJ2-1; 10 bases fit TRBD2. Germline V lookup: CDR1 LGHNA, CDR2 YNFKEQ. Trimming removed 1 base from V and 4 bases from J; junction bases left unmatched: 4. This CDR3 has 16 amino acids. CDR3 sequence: CASSQVGTSVYNEQFF. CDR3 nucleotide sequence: TGTGCCAGCAGCCAAGTAGGGACTAGCGTATACAATGAGCAGTTCTTC.